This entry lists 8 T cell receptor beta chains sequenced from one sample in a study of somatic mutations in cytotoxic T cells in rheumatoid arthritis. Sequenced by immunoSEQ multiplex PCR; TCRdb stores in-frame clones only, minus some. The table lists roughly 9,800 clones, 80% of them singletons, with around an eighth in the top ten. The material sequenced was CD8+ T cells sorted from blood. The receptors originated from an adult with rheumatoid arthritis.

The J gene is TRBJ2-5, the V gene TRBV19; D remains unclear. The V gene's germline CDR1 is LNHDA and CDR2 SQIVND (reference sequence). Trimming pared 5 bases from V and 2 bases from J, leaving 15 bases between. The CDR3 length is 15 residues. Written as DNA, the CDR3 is TGTGCCAGTAGTTTAGGTCCCACTCCTCAAGAGACCCAGTACTTC. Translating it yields CASSLGPTPQETQYF.

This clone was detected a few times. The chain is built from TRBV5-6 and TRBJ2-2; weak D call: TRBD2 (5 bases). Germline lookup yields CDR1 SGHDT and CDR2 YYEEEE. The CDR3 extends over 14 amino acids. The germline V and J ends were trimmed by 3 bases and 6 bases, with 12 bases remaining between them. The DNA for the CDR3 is TGTGCCAGCAGCTCGGTGCGGGTTTCCGGGGAGCTGTTTTTT. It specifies CASSSVRVSGELFF.

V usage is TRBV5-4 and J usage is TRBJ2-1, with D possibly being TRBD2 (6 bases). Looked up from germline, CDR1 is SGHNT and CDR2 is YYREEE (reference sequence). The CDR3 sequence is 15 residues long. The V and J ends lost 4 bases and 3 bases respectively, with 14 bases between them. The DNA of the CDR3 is TGTGCCAGCAGCGGGGGGAGACTTAGCTACAATGAGCAGTTCTTC. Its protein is CASSGGRLSYNEQFF.

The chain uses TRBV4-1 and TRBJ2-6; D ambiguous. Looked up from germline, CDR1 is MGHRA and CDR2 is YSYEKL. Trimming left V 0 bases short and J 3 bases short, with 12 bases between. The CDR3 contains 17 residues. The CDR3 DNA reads TGCGCCAGCAGCCAAGAGGAAGGCTCCTTTGGGGCCAACGTCCTGACTTTC. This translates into CASSQEEGSFGANVLTF.

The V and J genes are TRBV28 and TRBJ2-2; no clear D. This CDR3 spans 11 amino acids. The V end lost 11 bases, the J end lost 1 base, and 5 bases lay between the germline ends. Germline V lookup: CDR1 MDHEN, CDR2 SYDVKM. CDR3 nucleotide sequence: TGTGCCGCCGGGAACACCGGGGAGCTGTTTTTT. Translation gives CAAGNTGELFF.

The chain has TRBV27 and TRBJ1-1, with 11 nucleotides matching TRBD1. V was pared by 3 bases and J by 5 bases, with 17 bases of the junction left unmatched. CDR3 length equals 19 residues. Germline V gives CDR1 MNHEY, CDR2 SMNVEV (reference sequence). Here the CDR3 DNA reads TGTGCCAGCAGTTTGCGACCTCCGGGACAGGGGGGATGGGGGACTGAAGCTTTCTTT. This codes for CASSLRPPGQGGWGTEAFF.

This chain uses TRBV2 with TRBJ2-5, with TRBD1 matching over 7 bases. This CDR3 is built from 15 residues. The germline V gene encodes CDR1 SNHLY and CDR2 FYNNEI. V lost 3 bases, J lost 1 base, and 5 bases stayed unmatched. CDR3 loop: CASSDWTGGQETQYF. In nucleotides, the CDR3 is TGTGCCAGCAGTGACTGGACAGGAGGCCAAGAGACCCAGTACTTC.

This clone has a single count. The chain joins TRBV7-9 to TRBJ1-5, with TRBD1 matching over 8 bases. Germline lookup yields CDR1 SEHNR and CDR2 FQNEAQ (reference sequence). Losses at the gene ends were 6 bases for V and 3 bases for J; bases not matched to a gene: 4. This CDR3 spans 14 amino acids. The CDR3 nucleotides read TGTGCCAGCAGTCCGACAGGGGCCAATCAGCCCCAGCATTTT. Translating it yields CASSPTGANQPQHF.